This T cell receptor (beta chain) was captured in a study of siplizumab effects on memory and regulatory T cells. The CDR3 is 16 amino acids. With 1 base removed from V and 3 bases from J, the gap between germline ends came to 16 bases. Looked up from germline, CDR1 is MNHEY and CDR2 is SMNVEV (reference sequence). Assay: immunoSEQ multiplex PCR; the TCRdb copy retains only in-frame clones and omits some. The sample lists tens of thousands of clones; 88% were seen once. This receptor was obtained from a human donor in good health. This sequence joins TRBV27 and TRBJ2-7; perhaps TRBD1 as D (6 bases). Sequenced sample: Tregs sorted from blood. Here the CDR3 DNA reads TGTGCCAGCAGTTTATTCGGTGGAGACAGGCACTACGAGCAGTACTTC. It encodes CASSLFGGDRHYEQYF.